The 6 T cell receptor beta chains presented below share a single source sample, sequenced in a study of OX40 agonist ivuxolimab in advanced cancers. Some clones are missing from TCRdb's copy, which holds only in-frame ones; the method was immunoSEQ multiplex PCR. Among approximately 58,000 clones listed, 81% were seen once. The specimen was CD4+ or CD8+ T cells sorted from blood, collected in a trial of the OX40 agonist ivuxolimab. These receptors all stem from an adult with an advanced solid tumor such as melanoma, head and neck, liver or kidney cancer.

The chain carries TRBV6-5 and TRBJ2-3; either TRBD1 or TRBD2 may supply D (5 bases each). CDR3 size: 14 residues. CDR1 is MNHEY, CDR2 SVGAGI, per germline. V lost 5 bases to trimming and J lost 1 base, with 10 bases between them. Here the CDR3 DNA reads TGTGCCAGCAGTCGCAGGGACCGCACAGATACGCAGTATTTT. It is translated as CASSRRDRTDTQYF.

The V gene is TRBV5-7, the J gene TRBJ2-7, with TRBD2 identical over 15 bases. TRBV5-7 qualifies as an ORF whose function is uncertain. The V segment lost 4 bases and the J segment 3 bases; nucleotides outside the gene matches: 8. The CDR3 covers 17 residues. CDR3 sequence reads: CASSRGTSGGPLYEQYF. CDR3 bases: TGTGCCAGCAGCCGGGGGACTAGCGGGGGGCCACTCTACGAGCAGTACTTC.

This sequence joins TRBV5-1 and TRBJ1-2, with 7 bases fitting TRBD1. The germline V gene has CDR1 SGHRS and CDR2 YFSETQ. The V and J ends lost 0 bases and 5 bases, in that order; junction bases with no gene match: 4. This CDR3 contains 14 residues. The CDR3: CASSLEGQQYGYTF. CDR3 DNA sequence: TGCGCCAGCAGCTTGGAGGGACAGCAGTATGGCTACACCTTC.

The chain recombines TRBV5-8 with TRBJ2-7; either TRBD1 or TRBD2 may supply D (6 bases each). The CDR3 is made up of 17 amino acids. The V gene lost 1 base and the J gene lost 2 bases, with 19 bases spanning the gap. The germline gives CDR1 SGHTS, CDR2 YDEGEE. The CDR3 bases are TGTGCCAGCAGCTTGAATCGAGAGGGGGGTCGCACCTACGAGCAGTACTTC. It yields the protein CASSLNREGGRTYEQYF.

This chain uses TRBV6-5 with TRBJ2-7; 10 bases map to TRBD1. V trimming: 6 bases; J trimming: 7 bases; junction bases outside the gene matches: 6. The CDR3 contains 13 residues. The germline gives CDR1 MNHEY, CDR2 SVGAGI. This CDR3 reads CASSIDRGREQYF. The CDR3 DNA sequence: TGTGCCAGCAGCATCGACAGGGGGCGGGAGCAGTACTTC.

CDR3 coding DNA: TGCGCCAGCAGCCAAACCCCCGAGACAGAGTACGAGCAGTACTTC. Amino acids: CASSQTPETEYEQYF. The V call is TRBV4-1, the J call TRBJ2-7; TRBD1 might be the D (5 bases). This CDR3 has 15 amino acids. Germline V gene lookup returns CDR1 MGHRA and CDR2 YSYEKL. Trimming removed 2 bases at V and 4 bases at J, with 15 bases between.